This paragraph covers one T cell receptor (beta chain) sequence. What it recognizes is unknown. V trimming: 5 bases; J trimming: 3 bases; junction bases outside the gene matches: 4. Looked up from germline, CDR1 is SEHNR and CDR2 is FQNEAQ (reference sequence). The CDR3 is made up of 14 amino acids. These data are taken from a study of cytomegalovirus exposure and HLA in healthy donors. Study-wide points: Later, an analysis showed that TCR beta chains associated with HLA were more clonally expanded than others that were equally common.

PCR used 60 Vbeta primers and 13 Jbeta primers. The assay was immunoSEQ multiplex PCR, and TCRdb's table has in-frame clones only and misses some. The data show about 200,000 clones, 81% seen once. The sample consisted of PBMCs. The TCR comes from a man in his forties or fifties in good health and CMV-seropositive. The chain has TRBV7-9 and TRBJ1-1; 9 nucleotides match TRBD1. CDR3 region: CASSPRTGDTEAFF. CDR3 coding DNA: TGTGCCAGCAGCCCTCGGACAGGGGACACTGAAGCTTTCTTT.